The 5 T cell receptor beta chains given below trace back to one sample, sequenced in a study of blood T cell repertoires in COVID-19. This table comes from immunoSEQ multiplex PCR, and its TCRdb copy is limited to in-frame clones, with some not included. The sample yields around 150,000 clones, roughly 86% seen once. Source material: peripheral blood. The source is a man aged 18 to 35 with acute or convalescent COVID-19.

This clone appeared a few times. The chain combines TRBV6-4 with TRBJ2-5, with 7 nucleotides matching TRBD1. V lost 6 bases to trimming and J lost 1 base; unmatched junction nucleotides: 8. The germline CDR1 and CDR2 sequences are MRHNA and SNTAGT. This CDR3 comprises 15 residues. The CDR3 coding sequence is TGTGCCAGCAGGGACCCGACAGGGAGCCAAGAGACCCAGTACTTC. This codes for CASRDPTGSQETQYF.

The CDR3 nucleotides are TGTGCCAGCAGCTTAGCCGGGGGAAGCGGGACGCAGTATTTT. The encoded protein is CASSLAGGSGTQYF. V and J are TRBV11-1 and TRBJ2-3, with D tentatively TRBD2 (6 bases). CDR1 is SGHAT, CDR2 FQDESV, per germline (reference sequence). The CDR3 is 14 residues long. Trimming stripped 0 bases from V and 9 bases from J, with 13 bases between. The variable domain in full, with the rest retrieved from reference TRBV11-1 and TRBJ2-3, is EAEVAQSPRYKITEKSQAVAFWCDPISGHATLYWYRQILGQGPELLVQFQDESVVDDSQLPKDRFSAERLKGVDSTLKIQPAELGDSAMYLCASSLAGGSGTQYFGPGTRLTVL.

The chain recombines TRBV7-9 with TRBJ1-6, with D tentatively TRBD1 (5 bases). In germline, CDR1 is SEHNR, CDR2 FQNEAQ (reference sequence). Trimming took off 3 bases at V and 10 bases at J, with 10 bases between the two ends. The CDR3 spans 13 residues. CDR3 residues: CASSFGGSSPLHF. In nucleotides, the CDR3 is TGTGCCAGCAGCTTTGGGGGGTCCTCACCCCTCCACTTT.

The rearrangement links TRBV9 to TRBJ1-3, with D uncertain. The CDR3 length is 15 residues. Trimming took off 8 bases at V and 0 bases at J, with 15 bases between the two ends. Germline loops: CDR1 SGDLS, CDR2 YYNGEE. For the CDR3, the DNA is TGTGCCAGTCAAACTGACAAGAGCTCTGGAAACACCATATATTTT. It codes for CASQTDKSSGNTIYF.

The chain uses TRBV28 and TRBJ1-5; D is perhaps TRBD1 (5 bases). The CDR3 extends over 11 amino acids. The germline CDR1 and CDR2 sequences are MDHEN and SYDVKM. V lost 5 bases and J lost 12, with 11 bases in between. In DNA, the CDR3 is TGTGCCAGCAGTGAAAGACAGAGCCAGCATTTT. Its protein product is CASSERQSQHF.